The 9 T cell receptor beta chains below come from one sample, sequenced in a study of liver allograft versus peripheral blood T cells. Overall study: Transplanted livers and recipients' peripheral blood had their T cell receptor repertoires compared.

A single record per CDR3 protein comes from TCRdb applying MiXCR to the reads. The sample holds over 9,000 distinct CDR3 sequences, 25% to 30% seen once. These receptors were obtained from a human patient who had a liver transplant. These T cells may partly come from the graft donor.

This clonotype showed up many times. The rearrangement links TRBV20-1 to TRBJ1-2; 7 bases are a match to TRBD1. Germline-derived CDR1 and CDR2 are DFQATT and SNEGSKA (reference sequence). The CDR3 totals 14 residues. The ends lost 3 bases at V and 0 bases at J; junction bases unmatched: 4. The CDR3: CSASRDSSNYGYTF. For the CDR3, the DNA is TGCAGTGCTAGTAGGGACAGCTCTAACTATGGCTACACCTTC.

The DNA of the CDR3 is TGTGCCAGCAGACTCGGACAGGGCGGAAACACTGAAGCTTTCTTT. Translation gives CASRLGQGGNTEAFF. The chain is built from TRBV5-5 and TRBJ1-1, with 8 bases aligning to TRBD1. The CDR3 covers 15 residues. Germline V lookup: CDR1 SGHKS, CDR2 YYEKEE (reference sequence). V shed 5 bases and J 2 bases; nucleotides not matched to a gene: 8. The whole variable domain, filled in from reference TRBV5-5 and TRBJ1-1, reads DAGVTQSPTHLIKTRGQQVTLRCSPISGHKSVSWYQQVLGQGPQFIFQYYEKEERGRGNFPDRFSARQFPNYSSELNVNALLLGDSALYLCASRLGQGGNTEAFFGQGTRLTVV.

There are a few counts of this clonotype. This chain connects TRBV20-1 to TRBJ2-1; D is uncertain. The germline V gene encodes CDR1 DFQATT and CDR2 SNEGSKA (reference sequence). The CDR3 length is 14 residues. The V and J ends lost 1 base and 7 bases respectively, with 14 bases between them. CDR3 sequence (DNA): TGCAGTGCTAGAGGTGAGGTCTATGCAAATGAGCAGTTCTTC. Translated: CSARGEVYANEQFF.

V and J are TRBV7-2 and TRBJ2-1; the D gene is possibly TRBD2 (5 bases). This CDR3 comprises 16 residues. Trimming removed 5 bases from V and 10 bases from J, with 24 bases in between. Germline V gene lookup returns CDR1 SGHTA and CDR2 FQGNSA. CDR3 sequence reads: CASSREGGGGLGEQFF. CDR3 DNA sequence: TGTGCCAGCAGCCGCGAAGGCGGAGGAGGCCTCGGGGAGCAGTTCTTC.

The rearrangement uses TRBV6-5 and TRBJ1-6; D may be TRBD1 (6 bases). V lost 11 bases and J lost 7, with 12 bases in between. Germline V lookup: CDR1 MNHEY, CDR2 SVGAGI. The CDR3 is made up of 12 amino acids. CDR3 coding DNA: TGTGCCGCGGCAGGGGAAAATTCACCCCTCCACTTT. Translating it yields CAAAGENSPLHF.

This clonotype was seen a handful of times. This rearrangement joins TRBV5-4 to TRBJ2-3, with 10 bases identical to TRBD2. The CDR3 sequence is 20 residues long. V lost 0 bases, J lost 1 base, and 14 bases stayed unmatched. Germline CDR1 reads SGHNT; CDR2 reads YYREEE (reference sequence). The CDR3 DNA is TGTGCCAGCAGCTTGGGATCGAGCGGGAGGGCATCCGGTCGCACAGATACGCAGTATTTT. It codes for CASSLGSSGRASGRTDTQYF.

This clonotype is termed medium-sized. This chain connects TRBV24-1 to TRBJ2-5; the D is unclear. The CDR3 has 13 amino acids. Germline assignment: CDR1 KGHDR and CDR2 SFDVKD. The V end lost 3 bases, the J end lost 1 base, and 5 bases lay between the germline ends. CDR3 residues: CATSDQFQETQYF. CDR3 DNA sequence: TGTGCCACCAGTGATCAGTTCCAAGAGACCCAGTACTTC.

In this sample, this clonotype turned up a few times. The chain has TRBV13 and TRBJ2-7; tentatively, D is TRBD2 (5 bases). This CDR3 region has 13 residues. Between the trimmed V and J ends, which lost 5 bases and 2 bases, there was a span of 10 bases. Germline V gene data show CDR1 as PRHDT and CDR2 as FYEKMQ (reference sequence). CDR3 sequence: CASSPWRAYEQYF. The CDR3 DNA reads TGTGCCAGCAGCCCTTGGCGGGCCTACGAGCAGTACTTC.

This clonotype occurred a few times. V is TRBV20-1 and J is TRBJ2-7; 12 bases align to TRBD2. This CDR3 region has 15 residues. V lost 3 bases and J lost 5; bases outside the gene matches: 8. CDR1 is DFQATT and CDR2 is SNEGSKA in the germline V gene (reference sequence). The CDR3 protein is CSASSSGRAGNEQYF. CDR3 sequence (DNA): TGCAGTGCTAGTTCTAGCGGGAGGGCCGGGAACGAGCAGTACTTC.